Below, 21 T cell receptor beta chains from the same sample are listed, as sequenced in a study of beta chain features in type 1 diabetes. The study reverse transcribed the entire isolated RNA, so it sequenced expressed TCRB transcripts. TCRdb's copy holds only in-frame clones and misses some; the assay was immunoSEQ multiplex PCR. The sample has roughly 500,000 clones, approximately 10% seen once. The sequencing sample was made of naive CD4+ T cells from blood. The receptors originated from a woman between 18 and 30 years old in good health.

This sequence joins TRBV9 and TRBJ2-1; tentative D call: TRBD1 (6 bases). The CDR3 consists of 14 residues. From germline, CDR1 is SGDLS and CDR2 YYNGEE. The V end was cut by 4 bases, the J end by 6 bases, with 14 bases between. Here the CDR3 reads CASSLLGQSNEQFF. The CDR3 DNA sequence: TGTGCCAGCAGCCTCTTGGGACAAAGCAATGAGCAGTTCTTC.

Points on this clone: Within the sample, other DNA sequences also encode this same CDR3. The chain has TRBV28 and TRBJ2-7; 8 bases line up with TRBD1. The CDR3 is made up of 14 amino acids. Trimming at V came to 4 bases and at J to 2 bases, leaving 4 bases not matched to a gene. CDR1 is MDHEN, CDR2 SYDVKM, per germline. DNA of the CDR3: TGTGCCAGCAGTTCCGGGACAGGACCCTACGAGCAGTACGTC. Translating gives CASSSGTGPYEQYV.

The chain recombines TRBV28 with TRBJ1-2, with D perhaps matching TRBD1 (6 bases). CDR3 length: 15 amino acids. Germline V gene sequence: CDR1 MDHEN, CDR2 SYDVKM. The V gene lost 5 bases and the J gene lost 5 bases, with 18 bases spanning the gap. CDR3 sequence reads: CASSPGHPRAYGYTF. CDR3 coding DNA: TGTGCCAGCAGTCCGGGACATCCGAGGGCTTATGGCTACACCTTC.

This clone was counted between two and nine times. V usage is TRBV7-9 and J usage is TRBJ2-2; D gene uncertain. The V end was cut by 5 bases, the J end by 6 bases, with 7 bases between. The CDR3 covers 12 residues. The V gene's germline CDR1 is SEHNR and CDR2 FQNEAQ (reference sequence). CDR3: CASSPESGELFF. CDR3 in DNA: TGTGCCAGCAGCCCGGAGTCCGGGGAGCTGTTTTTT.

The rearrangement links TRBV7-2 to TRBJ1-5; D not certain. The CDR3 runs 13 residues. V gave up 3 bases and J gave up 5 bases, with 8 bases separating them. Germline V lookup: CDR1 SGHTA, CDR2 FQGNSA. The CDR3 bases are TGTGCCAGCAGCTTGCGGCCAGATCAGCCCCAGCATTTT. It yields the protein CASSLRPDQPQHF.

This sequence joins TRBV4-3 and TRBJ2-5; D possibly corresponds to TRBD1 (5 bases). This CDR3 comprises 16 residues. Per the germline V gene, CDR1 is LGHNA and CDR2 is YSLEER. Trimming removed 2 bases from V and 5 bases from J, with 18 bases in between. The chain's CDR3 is CASSQFGQGEGETQYF. CDR3 DNA sequence: TGCGCCAGCAGCCAATTTGGGCAGGGCGAAGGCGAGACCCAGTACTTC.

J is TRBJ2-5 and V is TRBV7-8; D possibly uses TRBD1 or TRBD2 (7 bases each). Germline lookup yields CDR1 SGHVS and CDR2 FQNEAQ. V lost 7 bases to trimming and J lost 5 bases, with 14 bases between them. The CDR3 covers 13 residues. CDR3 nucleotide sequence: TGTGCCAGCACCTCCAGGGGGGGCGAGACCCAGTACTTC. Protein: CASTSRGGETQYF. The full variable domain, rest sourced from reference TRBV7-8 and TRBJ2-5, is GAGVSQSPRYKVAKRGQDVALRCDPISGHVSLFWYQQALGQGPEFLTYFQNEAQLDKSGLPSDRFFAERPEGSVSTLKIQRTQQEDSAVYLCASTSRGGETQYFGPGTRLLVL.

This clone occurred a few times. The V call is TRBV7-8, the J call TRBJ2-3; no clear D gene. CDR3 length: 12 amino acids. Germline V gives CDR1 SGHVS, CDR2 FQNEAQ. Trimming removed 1 base at V and 6 bases at J, with 5 bases between. In nucleotides, the CDR3 is TGTGCCAGCAGCTTAGGGCTGGATACGCAGTATTTT. As protein: CASSLGLDTQYF. Filled out from reference TRBV7-8 and TRBJ2-3, the complete variable domain reads GAGVSQSPRYKVAKRGQDVALRCDPISGHVSLFWYQQALGQGPEFLTYFQNEAQLDKSGLPSDRFFAERPEGSVSTLKIQRTQQEDSAVYLCASSLGLDTQYFGPGTRLTVL.

The chain has TRBV2 and TRBJ1-2, with D perhaps matching TRBD1 (5 bases). V lost 4 bases and J 7 bases, leaving 16 bases between the germline ends. The CDR3 has 14 amino acids. Germline V gene lookup returns CDR1 SNHLY and CDR2 FYNNEI. The CDR3 nucleotides read TGTGCCAGCAGTGTGACGGGGACCTCCCGTGGCTACACCTTC. Encoded protein: CASSVTGTSRGYTF.

In this sample, this clone turned up a few times. The chain combines TRBV7-8 with TRBJ2-3; 8 nucleotides agree with TRBD2. CDR3 length equals 15 residues. V lost 2 bases and J lost 10; bases outside the gene matches: 11. Germline V lookup: CDR1 SGHVS, CDR2 FQNEAQ. The DNA for the CDR3 is TGTGCCAGCAGCTTATCGTCCGGGAGGGCCACCCCGCAGTATTTT. This sequence encodes CASSLSSGRATPQYF.

The J gene is TRBJ1-5, the V gene TRBV30; no firm D call. This CDR3 comprises 17 residues. With 0 bases removed from V and 0 bases from J, the gap between germline ends came to 15 bases. From germline, CDR1 is GTSNPN and CDR2 SVGIG (reference sequence). The CDR3 loop is CAWSVFPLGNSNQPQHF. CDR3 bases: TGTGCCTGGAGTGTATTCCCCTTGGGCAATAGCAATCAGCCCCAGCATTTT. Full variable domain (missing parts from reference TRBV30 and TRBJ1-5): SQTIHQWPATLVQPVGSPLSLECTVEGTSNPNLYWYRQAAGRGLQLLFYSVGIGQISSEVPQNLSASRPQDRQFILSSKKLLLSDSGFYLCAWSVFPLGNSNQPQHFGDGTRLSIL.

The sample holds a few counts of this clone. Here the CDR3 reads CASSPLRTGSAKNIQYF. In DNA form, the CDR3 reads TGTGCCAGCAGCCCCTTGAGAACAGGGTCGGCCAAAAACATTCAGTACTTC. The chain recombines TRBV7-9 with TRBJ2-4; TRBD1 is a possible D gene (6 bases). The CDR3 is 17 amino acids. The V gene lost 5 bases and the J gene lost 1 base, with 18 bases spanning the gap. The germline gives CDR1 SEHNR, CDR2 FQNEAQ (reference sequence).

The V and J genes are TRBV18 and TRBJ1-1; D not certain. Trimming removed 1 base from V and 2 bases from J, with 8 bases in between. The CDR3 is 14 amino acids. The germline V gene encodes CDR1 KGHSH and CDR2 LQKENI. CDR3: CASSPQTTNTEAFF. CDR3 nucleotides: TGTGCCAGCTCACCACAGACTACTAACACTGAAGCTTTCTTT.

The genes are TRBV2 and TRBJ2-7; 7 nucleotides line up with TRBD1. This CDR3 region has 12 residues. The germline V gene encodes CDR1 SNHLY and CDR2 FYNNEI. V lost 6 bases and J lost 5; bases outside the gene matches: 4. The CDR3 spells CASSPQGNEQYV. CDR3 sequence (DNA): TGTGCCAGCAGCCCACAGGGGAACGAGCAGTACGTC.

The rearrangement joins TRBV9 to TRBJ1-1; D remains unclear. Germline loops: CDR1 SGDLS, CDR2 YYNGEE. The CDR3 consists of 15 residues. Deletions cut 0 bases from V and 0 bases from J, with 9 bases between. CDR3 region: CASSVGSGMNTEAFF. In nucleotides, the CDR3 is TGTGCCAGCAGCGTAGGCTCCGGGATGAACACTGAAGCTTTCTTT.

The genes are TRBV5-1 and TRBJ2-5; tentatively, D is TRBD1 or TRBD2 (5 bases each). Germline V lookup: CDR1 SGHRS, CDR2 YFSETQ. The CDR3 extends over 14 amino acids. V was pared by 0 bases and J by 5 bases, with 11 bases between. The CDR3 DNA is TGCGCCAGCAGCTTGGCGGGACCGTCGGAGACCCAGTACTTC. Translated: CASSLAGPSETQYF.

The CDR3 nucleotides are TGCGCCAGCAGCCAAGATCTGACAGGACAGCAAGAGACCCAGTACTTC. It yields the protein CASSQDLTGQQETQYF. The chain uses TRBV4-3 and TRBJ2-5, with a tentative D call TRBD1 (6 bases). This CDR3 is built from 16 residues. The germline gives CDR1 LGHNA, CDR2 YSLEER. V gave up 0 bases and J gave up 2 bases, with 13 bases separating them.

This clone was detected a few times. V and J are TRBV19 and TRBJ1-1, with D unresolved. With 4 bases removed from V and 0 bases from J, the gap between germline ends came to 6 bases. Germline CDR1 reads LNHDA; CDR2 reads SQIVND (reference sequence). CDR3 length: 13 amino acids. The CDR3 is CASSTLMNTEAFF. The CDR3 DNA reads TGTGCCAGTAGTACGTTGATGAACACTGAAGCTTTCTTT.

Comments on this clone: Other DNA sequences in this specimen translate into the identical CDR3. The rearrangement uses TRBV29-1 and TRBJ2-1; 7 nucleotides align to TRBD2. CDR1 and CDR2 from the germline V gene are SQVTM and ANQGSEA. Trimming at V came to 5 bases and at J to 7 bases, leaving 11 bases not matched to a gene. The CDR3 consists of 14 residues. CDR3: CSVRISGPFNEQFF. The CDR3 DNA sequence: TGCAGCGTTCGGATTAGCGGGCCTTTTAATGAGCAGTTCTTC.

This clone has a handful of counts. CDR3 nucleotide sequence: TGTGCCAGCAGTCCTGACAGGGGAGGTGAAAAACTGTTTTTT. Amino acid sequence: CASSPDRGGEKLFF. The chain employs TRBV6-5 and TRBJ1-4, with 8 bases aligning to TRBD1. The CDR3 has 14 amino acids. CDR1 is MNHEY, CDR2 SVGAGI, per germline. V shed 5 bases, J shed 7 bases, and the junction held 6 bases outside the gene matches.

This clone has only a few counts. The genes are TRBV6-5 and TRBJ2-1, with 7 positions matching TRBD2. The V gene's germline CDR1 is MNHEY and CDR2 SVGAGI. This CDR3 has 14 amino acids. V was pared by 8 bases and J by 0 bases, with 4 bases of the junction left unmatched. The CDR3 DNA reads TGTGCCAGCCGCAGGACTAGCTCCTACAATGAGCAGTTCTTC. This codes for CASRRTSSYNEQFF.